This paragraph covers one T cell receptor (beta chain) sequence. The antigen remains unidentified. This entry comes from a study of cytomegalovirus exposure and HLA in healthy donors. Study-level results: Of the V segments, some could not be distinguished, including TRBV6-2 and TRBV6-3, and were excluded. CMV serostatus was the sole immune exposure information available. Earlier analysis yielded a pattern in which most TCR beta V segments were productive about 87% or about 30% of the time.

V shed 3 bases and J shed 0 bases, with 18 bases lying between them. The CDR3 has 17 residues. Germline lookup yields CDR1 SGDLS and CDR2 YYNGEE. The PCR used 60 Vbeta and 13 Jbeta primers. Repertoires were generated with immunoSEQ multiplex PCR, while TCRdb's copy carries only in-frame clones and drops some. The data contain some 110,000 clones, around 69% of them seen just once; the ten biggest clones take up 15% to 20%. The sequence was collected from a man in his forties or fifties in good health and CMV-seropositive. Sequencing input: PBMCs. This chain connects TRBV9 to TRBJ1-1, with D maybe TRBD1 (5 bases). In DNA, the CDR3 is TGTGCCAGCAGCGGGGGAAGAGGGGACTTTCTGAACACTGAAGCTTTCTTT. Translation: CASSGGRGDFLNTEAFF.